A selection of T cell receptor beta chains follows, all from one sample in a study of post-analysis software for immune sequencing data. TCRdb analysed the PCR reads with MiXCR anew, one entry per CDR3 protein. The table records about 500,000 distinct CDR3 sequences, 40% to 55% of them present only once. The sequenced sample consisted of blood. Receptors were obtained from a girl aged 5 to 17 with multiple sclerosis. Each CDR3 is given with its conserved first and last residue. A D gene is named only where the DNA matches it firmly. For some rows the clone size is stated as once, few or many, or as a class when expanded; others skip it.

v_call	d_call	clone_size	j_call	cdr3_aa	cdr3_nt
TRBV30	TRBD2	NA	TRBJ2-1	CAWMSGSSYNEQFF	TGTGCCTGGATGAGCGGGAGCTCCTACAATGAGCAGTTCTTC
TRBV28	TRBD2	NA	TRBJ2-5	CASSQREGRRLETQYF	TGTGCCAGCAGTCAGCGGGAGGGCCGAAGGTTAGAGACCCAGTACTTC
TRBV12-3/TRBV12-4	TRBD2	NA	TRBJ2-1	CASTVAGGSYNEQFF	TGTGCCAGCACCGTAGCGGGGGGATCCTACAATGAGCAGTTCTTC
TRBV11-2	TRBD1	NA	TRBJ2-1	CASSYGQGSYNEQFF	TGTGCCAGCAGCTACGGACAGGGCTCCTACAATGAGCAGTTCTTC
TRBV4-2	TRBD1	few	TRBJ1-2	CASSQLQGANYGYTF	TGTGCCAGCAGCCAATTACAGGGGGCGAACTATGGCTACACCTTC
TRBV28	TRBD2	NA	TRBJ2-1	CASSRRASGRAEVYNEQFF	TGTGCCAGCAGCCGAAGGGCTAGCGGGAGGGCTGAGGTTTACAATGAGCAGTTCTTC
TRBV29-1	NA	few	TRBJ2-1	CSVDPGPLGNNEQFF	TGCAGCGTTGATCCGGGACCACTGGGAAACAATGAGCAGTTCTTC
TRBV12-3/TRBV12-4	TRBD2	once	TRBJ2-5	CASSFVGGETQYF	TGTGCCAGCAGTTTTGTCGGGGGGGAGACCCAGTACTTC
TRBV4-1	TRBD2	NA	TRBJ2-7	CASSLGSSGSIEQYF	TGCGCCAGCAGCCTCGGTTCTAGCGGGAGTATCGAGCAGTACTTC
TRBV6-4	TRBD2	NA	TRBJ2-3	CASSAPFSGRPTDTQYF	TGTGCCAGCAGTGCGCCGTTTAGCGGGAGACCCACAGATACGCAGTATTTT
TRBV5-1	NA	NA	TRBJ2-1	CASSLSRESYNEQFF	TGCGCCAGCAGCTTGAGCCGAGAGTCCTACAATGAGCAGTTCTTC
TRBV28	NA	NA	TRBJ2-1	CASSLYGSSYNEQFF	TGTGCCAGCAGTTTATACGGGAGCTCCTACAATGAGCAGTTCTTC
TRBV25-1	NA	NA	TRBJ1-2	CASREGRYGYTF	TGTGCCAGCAGGGAGGGACGCTATGGCTACACCTTC
TRBV9	TRBD2	NA	TRBJ2-1	CASSGGLAGVSYNEQFF	TGTGCCAGCAGCGGCGGACTAGCGGGAGTTTCCTACAATGAGCAGTTCTTC
TRBV7-9	NA	NA	TRBJ2-7	CASRKTGDEQYF	TGTGCCAGCAGAAAGACGGGCGACGAGCAGTACTTC
TRBV5-1	NA	NA	TRBJ2-7	CASSRDIPYEQYF	TGCGCCAGCAGCCGGGACATCCCCTACGAGCAGTACTTC
TRBV7-2	TRBD1	few	TRBJ1-4	CASSVQGTTNEKLFF	TGTGCCAGCAGCGTACAGGGGACAACTAATGAAAAACTGTTTTTT
TRBV20-1	TRBD1	NA	TRBJ2-1	CSGIPMGQGPGNEQFF	TGCAGTGGTATTCCTATGGGACAGGGGCCCGGCAATGAGCAGTTCTTC
TRBV6-5	NA	NA	TRBJ2-7	CASSYSAFRTYEQYF	TGTGCCAGCAGTTACTCAGCATTTCGGACCTACGAGCAGTACTTC
TRBV13	NA	NA	TRBJ2-5	CASSLEKEETQYF	TGTGCCAGCAGCTTAGAAAAGGAAGAGACCCAGTACTTC
TRBV9	TRBD2	NA	TRBJ2-5	CASSASGRETQYF	TGTGCCAGCAGCGCTAGCGGGAGAGAGACCCAGTACTTC
TRBV11-1	NA	NA	TRBJ1-1	CASSPNPFRSNTEAFF	TGTGCCAGCAGCCCGAACCCTTTCCGGAGTAACACTGAAGCTTTCTTT
TRBV5-1	NA	NA	TRBJ2-7	CASSLNRARASYEQYF	TGCGCCAGCAGCTTGAACCGGGCCAGGGCCTCCTACGAGCAGTACTTC
TRBV7-9	NA	few	TRBJ2-3	CASSPTSSTDTQYF	TGTGCCAGCAGCCCAACCTCTAGCACAGATACGCAGTATTTT
TRBV11-2	TRBD1	NA	TRBJ1-4	CASSLVGTANEKLFF	TGTGCCAGCAGCTTAGTTGGGACAGCAAATGAAAAACTGTTTTTT
TRBV5-6	TRBD1	few	TRBJ2-5	CASSLRQGGVETQYF	TGTGCCAGCAGCTTGCGACAGGGGGGCGTCGAGACCCAGTACTTC
TRBV6-5	TRBD2	NA	TRBJ2-1	CASSPLAGVAAETQFF	TGTGCCAGCAGCCCCTTAGCGGGAGTTGCTGCGGAGACCCAGTTCTTC
TRBV15	NA	NA	TRBJ2-5	CATSRPIQGSGETQYF	TGTGCCACCAGCAGACCGATACAGGGGAGCGGGGAGACCCAGTACTTC
TRBV20-1	NA	NA	TRBJ1-4	CSARSKPATNEKLFF	TGTAGTGCTAGATCGAAACCAGCAACTAATGAAAAACTGTTTTTT
TRBV12-3/TRBV12-4	NA	few	TRBJ2-3	CASRGARVSTDTQYF	TGTGCCAGCAGAGGAGCCAGGGTCAGCACAGATACGCAGTATTTT
TRBV11-2	NA	NA	TRBJ2-4	CASSLDLVVQNIQYF	TGTGCCAGCAGCTTAGATCTGGTAGTCCAGAACATTCAGTACTTC
TRBV28	TRBD1	NA	TRBJ2-5	CASSFRPGTGLQETQYF	TGTGCCAGCAGTTTCCGGCCCGGGACAGGTCTCCAAGAGACCCAGTACTTC
TRBV28	TRBD1	NA	TRBJ1-5	CDSRSGTGLGQPQHF	TGTGACAGCAGATCCGGGACAGGGCTAGGGCAGCCCCAGCATTTT
TRBV5-1	NA	NA	TRBJ1-2	CASSLELRGYGYTF	TGCGCCAGCAGCCTTGAGCTAAGGGGCTATGGCTACACCTTC
TRBV14	TRBD1	NA	TRBJ2-7	CASSFGGTGAYEQYF	TGTGCCAGCAGCTTTGGCGGGACAGGAGCCTACGAGCAGTACTTC
TRBV20-1	NA	few	TRBJ1-2	CSAREPGLGPYGYTF	TGCAGTGCTAGAGAACCGGGCCTAGGGCCCTATGGCTACACCTTC
TRBV20-1	TRBD2	few	TRBJ2-3	CSVTTGGVGTDTQYF	TGCAGTGTTACGACTGGGGGGGTCGGCACAGATACGCAGTATTTT
TRBV5-1	NA	NA	TRBJ1-4	CASSLTAANEKLFF	TGCGCCAGCAGCTTGACAGCAGCTAATGAAAAACTGTTTTTT
TRBV20-1	NA	medium-sized	TRBJ2-6	CSATYATGANVLTF	TGCAGTGCTACGTACGCAACTGGGGCCAACGTCCTGACTTTC
TRBV12-3/TRBV12-4	TRBD1	NA	TRBJ1-2	CASTLQGANYGYTF	TGTGCCAGCACCTTACAGGGGGCTAACTATGGCTACACCTTC
TRBV11-2	TRBD1	NA	TRBJ1-2	CASSYRSSGTGYGYTF	TGTGCCAGCAGCTACCGATCGTCCGGGACAGGGTATGGCTACACCTTC